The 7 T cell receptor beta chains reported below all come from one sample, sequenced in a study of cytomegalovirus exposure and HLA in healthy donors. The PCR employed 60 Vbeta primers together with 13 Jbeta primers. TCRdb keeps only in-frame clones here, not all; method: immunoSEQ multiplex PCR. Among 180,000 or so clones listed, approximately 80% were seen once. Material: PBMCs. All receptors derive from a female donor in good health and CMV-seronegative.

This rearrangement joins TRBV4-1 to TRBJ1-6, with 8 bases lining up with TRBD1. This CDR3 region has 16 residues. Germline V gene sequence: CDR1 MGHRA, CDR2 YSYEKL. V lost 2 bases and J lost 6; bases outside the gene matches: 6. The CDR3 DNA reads TGCGCCAGCAGCCAAACCCGGGACAGGAGTAATTCACCCCTCCACTTT. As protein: CASSQTRDRSNSPLHF.

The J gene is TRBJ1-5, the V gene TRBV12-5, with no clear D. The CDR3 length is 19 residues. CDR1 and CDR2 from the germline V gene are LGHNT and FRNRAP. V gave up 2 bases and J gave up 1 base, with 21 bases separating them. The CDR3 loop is CASGLLADGQYRSNQPQHF. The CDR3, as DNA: TGTGCTAGTGGTTTGCTAGCTGATGGGCAGTATCGAAGCAATCAGCCCCAGCATTTT.

Here the CDR3 reads CASSEQGATEQYF. CDR3 sequence (DNA): TGTGCCAGCAGTGAACAGGGGGCCACCGAGCAGTACTTC. This rearrangement joins TRBV6-1 to TRBJ2-7; 8 bases are a match to TRBD1. The CDR3 sequence is 13 residues long. Per germline, CDR1 MNHNS and CDR2 SASEGT. The trim removed 2 bases at V and 6 bases at J, leaving 3 bases unmatched.

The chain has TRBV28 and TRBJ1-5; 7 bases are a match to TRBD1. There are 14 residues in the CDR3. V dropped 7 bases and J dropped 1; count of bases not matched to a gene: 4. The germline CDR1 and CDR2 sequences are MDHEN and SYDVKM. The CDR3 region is CASTPTGSNQPQHF. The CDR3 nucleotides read TGTGCCAGCACTCCGACAGGGAGCAATCAGCCCCAGCATTTT.

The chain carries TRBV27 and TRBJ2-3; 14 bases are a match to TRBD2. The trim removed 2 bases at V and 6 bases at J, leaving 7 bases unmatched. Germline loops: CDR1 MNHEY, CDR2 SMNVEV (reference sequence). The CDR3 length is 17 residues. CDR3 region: CASSLKTRTSGRDTQYF. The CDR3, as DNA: TGTGCCAGCAGTTTAAAAACCCGGACTAGCGGGAGGGATACGCAGTATTTT.

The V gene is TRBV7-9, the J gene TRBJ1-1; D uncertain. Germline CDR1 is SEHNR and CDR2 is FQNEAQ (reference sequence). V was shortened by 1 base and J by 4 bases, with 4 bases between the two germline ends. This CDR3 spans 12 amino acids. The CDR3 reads CASSLGATEAFF. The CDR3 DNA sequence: TGTGCCAGCAGCTTAGGGGCCACTGAAGCTTTCTTT.

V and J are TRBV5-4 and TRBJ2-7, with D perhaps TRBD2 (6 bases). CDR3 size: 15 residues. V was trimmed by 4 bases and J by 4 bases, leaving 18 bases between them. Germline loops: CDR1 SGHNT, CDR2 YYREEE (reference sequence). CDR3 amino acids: CASSPVGREGYEQYF. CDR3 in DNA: TGTGCCAGCAGCCCGGTGGGGCGGGAAGGATACGAGCAGTACTTC. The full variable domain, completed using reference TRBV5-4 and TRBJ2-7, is ETGVTQSPTHLIKTRGQQVTLRCSSQSGHNTVSWYQQALGQGPQFIFQYYREEENGRGNFPPRFSGLQFPNYSSELNVNALELDDSALYLCASSPVGREGYEQYFGPGTRLTVT.